This record looks at one TCR beta chain sequence and its context. Its antigen is undetermined. The authors' processing: A productive frequency of 2.59 x 10-5 was the lowest detectable. TCRdb's copy holds only in-frame clones and misses some; the assay was immunoSEQ multiplex PCR. That table furnishes V, J and clone size, whereas the DNA furnished D and trimming. The sample has around 30,000 clones, about 76% seen once; the top ten hold roughly 2.3%. This sample was included in a study of STAT5B mutations in CD4+ large granular lymphocyte leukemia. The study, taken as a whole, reports: Patient CD4-sorted repertoires looked more clonal than healthy CD4+ repertoires, even without putative leukemic clones.

The sequence derives from a human donor in good health. Sequencing used CD4+ T cells from blood buffy coats.

In nucleotides, the CDR3 is TGTGCCAGCAGGGTAGACAGGGGGAACACCGGGGAGCTGTTTTTT. Translated: CASRVDRGNTGELFF. The V and J genes are TRBV2 and TRBJ2-2, with TRBD1 matching over 8 bases. V shed 6 bases and J 1 base; nucleotides not matched to a gene: 4. Germline lookup yields CDR1 SNHLY and CDR2 FYNNEI. The CDR3 length is 15 residues.